The TCR beta chain described here comes from a study of blood T cell repertoires in COVID-19. The wider study: T cells, B-cell-depleted T cells, or PBMCs supplied cDNA or gDNA.

Original processing methods: Amplification of reference gene primers was used by the study to estimate nucleated cell counts. Clones were sequenced by immunoSEQ multiplex PCR, and TCRdb holds only the in-frame ones, with some missing. V and J calls and clone size are copied from that table; D and trimming were computed from the DNA. Here the sample spans 240,000 or so clones, approximately 80% being singletons. CDR3 length: 16 residues. Trimming left V 3 bases short and J 4 bases short, with 14 bases between. The V gene's germline CDR1 is SGDLS and CDR2 YYNGEE. The material sequenced was peripheral blood. The TCR originated in a woman at least 80 years old with acute or convalescent COVID-19. The rearrangement uses TRBV9 and TRBJ1-6; possible D gene TRBD1, 6 bases. The CDR3 is CASSAGGGHYNSPLHF. In DNA, the CDR3 is TGTGCCAGCAGCGCGGGGGGGGGACATTATAATTCACCCCTCCACTTT.